These 21 T cell receptor beta chains came from one sample sequenced in a study of identical twins. TCRdb processed the 5' RACE reads anew with MiXCR; each CDR3 protein has one entry. The table includes 1.5 million to 2 million distinct CDR3 sequences, roughly 35% detected once. Source material: cord blood. The receptors derive from a newborn girl in good health.

The chain has TRBV20-1 and TRBJ1-6; D is unresolved. The CDR3 is 15 amino acids. CDR1 and CDR2 (germline): DFQATT, SNEGSKA (reference sequence). V lost 0 bases, J lost 5 bases, and 11 bases lay in between. The DNA for the CDR3 is TGCAGTGCTAGAGATCAAACCGTTAATAATTCACCCCTCCACTTT. Its translation is CSARDQTVNNSPLHF.

This sequence joins TRBV20-1 and TRBJ2-2; D is ambiguous. This CDR3 comprises 13 residues. Per germline, CDR1 DFQATT and CDR2 SNEGSKA (reference sequence). Trimming stripped 0 bases from V and 4 bases from J, with 6 bases between. In DNA form, the CDR3 reads TGCAGTGCTAGAGATTTTGGCACCGGGGAGCTGTTTTTT. Translating gives CSARDFGTGELFF.

The chain links TRBV20-1 to TRBJ2-3, with D possibly being TRBD1 or TRBD2 (5 bases each). Trimming shortened V by 6 bases and J by 1 base, and 14 bases separated the two germline ends. The CDR3 extends over 14 amino acids. The germline gives CDR1 DFQATT, CDR2 SNEGSKA (reference sequence). The CDR3 protein is CSAHPGTGTDTQYF. The CDR3, as DNA: TGCAGTGCCCACCCCGGGACCGGCACAGATACGCAGTATTTT.

This clonotype was counted many times. The rearrangement links TRBV16 to TRBJ2-7, with 11 positions matching TRBD2. The CDR3 runs to 19 residues. Germline lookup yields CDR1 KGHSY and CDR2 FQNENV. V lost 1 base and J lost 3; bases outside the gene matches: 14. In DNA, the CDR3 is TGTGCCAGCAGCCAATTTGGGACTAGCGGCAACGCAGTTAACTACGAGCAGTACTTC. This translates into CASSQFGTSGNAVNYEQYF.

Note on this clonotype: At one boundary the junction diverges from the germline segment, which might be a read error. The V and J genes are TRBV12-3 or TRBV12-4 and TRBJ2-1, with a possible D match to TRBD2 (5 bases). The CDR3 loop spans 14 amino acids. The DNA for the CDR3 is TGTGCCAGCAGCTTAGCGTGGACCGACAATGAGCAGTTCTTC. Protein: CASSLAWTDNEQFF.

On this clonotype: One junction end disagrees with the germline gene, perhaps due to a read error. The chain links TRBV3-1 to TRBJ2-1, with D unresolved. The CDR3 is made up of 14 amino acids. From germline, CDR1 is LGHDT and CDR2 YNNKEL (reference sequence). The CDR3 DNA reads TGTGCCAGCCCCAGGACGTGCTCCTACAATGAGCGGTTCTTC. Translated: CASPRTCSYNERFF.

The table lists this clonotype with a few counts. The rearrangement joins TRBV28 to TRBJ1-2; TRBD1 aligns across 8 bases. The CDR3 runs 15 residues. Germline V gene sequence: CDR1 MDHEN, CDR2 SYDVKM. V was clipped by 5 bases and J by 3 bases; unmatched bases: 8. The CDR3 protein is CASSNLRGPHYGYTF. CDR3 sequence (DNA): TGTGCCAGCAGTAACCTCAGGGGGCCTCACTATGGCTACACCTTC.

This clonotype was counted between two and nine times. The chain links TRBV6-1 to TRBJ2-1; maybe TRBD2 (5 bases). Trimming left V 2 bases short and J 2 bases short, with 10 bases between. CDR3 size: 15 residues. CDR1 is MNHNS, CDR2 SASEGT, per germline. CDR3 coding DNA: TGTGCCAGCAGTGAAATTGCCGGGACCTACAATGAGCAGTTCTTC. This gives the protein CASSEIAGTYNEQFF.

The CDR3 bases are TGCGCCAGCAGCGCCCGGAGGACCACTGAAGCTTTCTTT. The encoded protein is CASSARRTTEAFF. The chain has TRBV10-2 and TRBJ1-1; D remains unclear. Looked up from germline, CDR1 is WSHSY and CDR2 is SAAADI. Trimming removed 6 bases from V and 4 bases from J, with 12 bases in between. This CDR3 spans 13 amino acids.

V gene TRBV27 combines with J gene TRBJ1-5; the D gene is possibly TRBD1 (6 bases). V was clipped by 7 bases and J by 5 bases, with 18 bases between them. In germline, CDR1 is MNHEY, CDR2 SMNVEV (reference sequence). The CDR3 sequence is 15 residues long. CDR3 DNA sequence: TGTGCCAGCACTCTCCCACGGTGGGGGCATCAGCCCCAGCATTTT. Amino acids: CASTLPRWGHQPQHF.

This clonotype showed up just a few times. This chain links TRBV14 with TRBJ2-7; 7 nucleotides match TRBD2. Germline V gene data show CDR1 as SGHDN and CDR2 as FVKESK. The trim removed 3 bases at V and 2 bases at J, leaving 10 bases unmatched. This CDR3 contains 16 residues. Here the CDR3 reads CASSHTAGPGTYEQYF. The CDR3 region has the DNA TGTGCCAGCAGCCATACAGCGGGACCCGGGACCTACGAGCAGTACTTC.

Written as DNA, the CDR3 is TGTGCCAGCAGTCCCCGCGGACAGAGGTCCTACGAGCAGTACTTC. It translates to CASSPRGQRSYEQYF. The chain links TRBV27 to TRBJ2-7, with a weak D call TRBD1 (6 bases). V was clipped by 5 bases and J by 1 base, with 15 bases between them. This CDR3 comprises 15 residues. Per germline, CDR1 MNHEY and CDR2 SMNVEV (reference sequence).

This chain uses TRBV11-2 with TRBJ2-3, with D maybe TRBD1 (6 bases). Germline loops: CDR1 SGHAT, CDR2 FQNNGV. The CDR3 totals 17 residues. V shed 6 bases and J shed 2 bases, with 21 bases lying between them. In DNA form, the CDR3 reads TGTGCCAGCAGGAAAGTGGGGGACACTATTCCCACAGATACGCAGTATTTT. Its protein product is CASRKVGDTIPTDTQYF.

The chain carries TRBV5-1 and TRBJ2-3; 7 nucleotides match TRBD2. Germline assignment: CDR1 SGHRS and CDR2 YFSETQ. The CDR3 has 13 amino acids. V was pared by 4 bases and J by 5 bases, with 4 bases of the junction left unmatched. Written as DNA, the CDR3 is TGCGCCAGCAGCGCGGGGGTATTAGATACGCAGTATTTT. Translated, it gives CASSAGVLDTQYF.

This chain joins TRBV12-3 or TRBV12-4 and TRBJ2-4; D gene uncertain. This CDR3 spans 13 amino acids. With 5 bases removed from V and 12 bases from J, the gap between germline ends came to 17 bases. The CDR3 protein is CASSPRVGQAQYF. The CDR3 nucleotides read TGTGCCAGCAGTCCCCGGGTTGGGCAGGCTCAGTACTTC.

This clonotype was seen more than once but under ten times. This chain joins TRBV7-8 and TRBJ2-7; perhaps TRBD2 as D (5 bases). The DNA end favors TRBJ2-5, so the J call may be wrong. CDR1 is SGHVS, CDR2 FQNEAQ, per germline. This CDR3 comprises 17 residues. This CDR3 reads CASSLLEGPQSRETQYF. CDR3 sequence (DNA): TGTGCCAGCAGCCTGCTTGAGGGCCCCCAGAGCAGAGAGACCCAGTACTTC.

The rearrangement links TRBV5-1 to TRBJ2-7; D might be TRBD2 (6 bases). This CDR3 contains 15 residues. The V and J ends lost 3 bases and 4 bases respectively, with 17 bases between them. Germline V gene data show CDR1 as SGHRS and CDR2 as YFSETQ. CDR3 region: CASSSGREIRYEQYF. The CDR3 DNA reads TGCGCCAGCAGCTCGGGTCGGGAGATCAGGTACGAGCAGTACTTC.

The chain carries TRBV9 and TRBJ2-7; TRBD1 matches 9 bases. The germline CDR1 and CDR2 sequences are SGDLS and YYNGEE. V gave up 0 bases and J gave up 3 bases; unmatched junction bases: 1. This CDR3 is 14 amino acids long. The CDR3 nucleotides are TGTGCCAGCAGCGTAGGGGGACAGGGCTACGAGCAGTACTTC. Protein sequence: CASSVGGQGYEQYF.

This clonotype was detected a few times. V is TRBV7-2 and J is TRBJ1-1, with D uncertain. CDR1 SGHTA and CDR2 FQGNSA come from the germline V gene. This CDR3 region has 14 residues. V lost 2 bases, J lost 1 base, and 8 bases lay in between. The CDR3 here is CASSLWHSNTEAFF. The CDR3 DNA follows: TGTGCCAGCAGCTTATGGCACTCGAACACTGAAGCTTTCTTT.

This clonotype was seen repeatedly, ten times or more. The germline gene is not matched at one end of the junction; a read error may be the cause. The gene calls are TRBV5-1 and TRBJ2-3; tentative D call: TRBD2 (6 bases). The CDR3 spans 14 residues. The germline CDR1 and CDR2 sequences are SGHRS and YFSETQ. The CDR3 loop is CASSLRGSTDTQYF. In DNA, the CDR3 is TGTGCCAGCAGTTTGCGGGGAAGCACAGATACGCAGTATTTT. The full variable domain, its missing parts supplied by reference TRBV5-1 and TRBJ2-3, is KAGVTQTPRYLIKTRGQQVTLSCSPISGHRSVSWYQQTPGQGLQFLFEYFSETQRNKGNFPGRFSGRQFSNSRSEMNVSTLELGDSALYLCASSLRGSTDTQYFGPGTRLTVL.

This clonotype has ten or more counts. The chain links TRBV20-1 to TRBJ2-3; 11 nucleotides align to TRBD2. The trim removed 1 base at V and 0 bases at J, leaving 0 bases unmatched. The CDR3 loop spans 15 amino acids. Germline CDR1 is DFQATT and CDR2 is SNEGSKA (reference sequence). CDR3 bases: TGCAGTGCTAGAGGGACTAGCGGGAGCACAGATACGCAGTATTTT. This translates into CSARGTSGSTDTQYF.